The 27 T cell receptor beta chains reported below all come from one sample, sequenced in a study of identical twins. From the 5' RACE reads, TCRdb called clonotypes with MiXCR, one entry per CDR3 protein. The table records around 470,000 distinct CDR3 sequences, over 12% of them present only once. This sample was shared with a second study, whose subject was yellow fever vaccine responses in identical twins.

The sample consisted of CD4+ T cells sorted from blood. The receptors here all came from a woman under 30 in good health.

The table lists this clonotype with a few counts. The rearrangement joins TRBV7-9 to TRBJ2-1; 9 bases are shared with TRBD2. The CDR3 covers 16 residues. Germline V gives CDR1 SEHNR, CDR2 FQNEAQ (reference sequence). Germline trimming cut 0 bases from V and 4 bases from J; bases unmatched to any gene: 4. The CDR3 here is CASSLAGGRGYNEQFF. The DNA of the CDR3 is TGTGCCAGCAGCTTAGCGGGCGGGAGGGGGTACAATGAGCAGTTCTTC.

The V gene is TRBV30, the J gene TRBJ2-1; D unresolved. Germline V CDR1 and CDR2: GTSNPN, SVGIG (reference sequence). Deletions cut 4 bases from V and 5 bases from J, with 21 bases between. The CDR3 is 16 residues long. CDR3 DNA sequence: TGTGCCTGGATGGTTTCTAGGGTTCTCCCGGACAATGAGCAGTTCTTC. It codes for CAWMVSRVLPDNEQFF.

The rearrangement uses TRBV12-3 or TRBV12-4 and TRBJ2-6; D unclear. Trimming removed 2 bases at V and 0 bases at J, with 11 bases between. This CDR3 spans 17 amino acids. The CDR3 sequence is CASSLKGGYSGANVLTF. The CDR3 nucleotides read TGTGCCAGCAGTTTAAAGGGTGGCTACTCTGGGGCCAACGTCCTGACTTTC.

This clonotype was seen only a few times. This rearrangement joins TRBV3-1 to TRBJ2-1, with TRBD2 matching over 10 bases. The CDR3 extends over 14 amino acids. The trim removed 6 bases at V and 7 bases at J, leaving 6 bases unmatched. Germline V gives CDR1 LGHDT, CDR2 YNNKEL (reference sequence). CDR3 amino acids: CASRERGGPNEQFF. CDR3 nucleotide sequence: TGTGCCAGCAGGGAGCGGGGGGGCCCTAATGAGCAGTTCTTC.

The DNA for the CDR3 is TGCAGTGCTTTTAGCGATGGGGAGACCCAGTACTTC. Translation gives CSAFSDGETQYF. The genes are TRBV20-1 and TRBJ2-5; maybe TRBD2 (5 bases). Germline loops: CDR1 DFQATT, CDR2 SNEGSKA (reference sequence). The CDR3 extends over 12 amino acids. V was cut by 5 bases and J by 5 bases, with 12 bases left in between.

This clonotype was seen more than once but under ten times. This sequence joins TRBV24-1 and TRBJ2-3; D uncertain. Trimming removed 3 bases at V and 5 bases at J, with 5 bases between. Germline-derived CDR1 and CDR2 are KGHDR and SFDVKD. CDR3 length: 12 amino acids. The CDR3 DNA reads as TGTGCCACCAGTGATGTCATAGATACGCAGTATTTT. Its translation is CATSDVIDTQYF.

This clonotype was observed a few times. This chain links TRBV7-9 with TRBJ2-7; 11 positions agree with TRBD2. V lost 9 bases and J lost 4; bases outside the gene matches: 11. Germline lookup yields CDR1 SEHNR and CDR2 FQNEAQ (reference sequence). The CDR3 sequence is 15 residues long. CDR3 sequence (DNA): TGTGCCAGTGACGATCCGGGACTAGCGGAATACGAGCAGTACTTC. Encoded protein: CASDDPGLAEYEQYF.

The rearrangement joins TRBV6-5 to TRBJ1-2, with D hard to call. With 4 bases removed from V and 5 bases from J, the gap between germline ends came to 11 bases. Germline V lookup: CDR1 MNHEY, CDR2 SVGAGI. This CDR3 has 13 amino acids. The CDR3 loop is CASSWYGNYGYTF. CDR3 in DNA: TGTGCCAGCAGTTGGTACGGTAATTATGGCTACACCTTC.

This clonotype was counted a few times. The rearrangement uses TRBV29-1 and TRBJ2-3; a possible D gene is TRBD2 (5 bases). There are 14 residues in the CDR3. Per germline, CDR1 SQVTM and CDR2 ANQGSEA. Trimming pared 7 bases from V and 5 bases from J, leaving 19 bases between. In DNA form, the CDR3 reads TGCAGCGCCTTACCTTCCCCACGGGGAGATACGCAGTATTTT. This encodes CSALPSPRGDTQYF.

The V gene is TRBV10-3, the J gene TRBJ1-2; D gene unclear. This CDR3 has 12 residues. The V end lost 7 bases, the J end lost 1 base, and 7 bases lay between the germline ends. The germline gives CDR1 ENHRY, CDR2 SYGVKD. CDR3 in amino acids: CAITGGNYGYTF. The CDR3 DNA reads as TGTGCCATCACAGGCGGTAACTATGGCTACACCTTC.

This clonotype has more than one count but fewer than ten. This chain uses TRBV20-1 with TRBJ2-2, with D possibly being TRBD1 or TRBD2 (7 bases each). The germline gives CDR1 DFQATT, CDR2 SNEGSKA (reference sequence). The V end lost 5 bases, the J end lost 6 bases, and 19 bases lay between the germline ends. There are 15 residues in the CDR3. This CDR3 is CSAQRGQLRPGELFF. The CDR3 nucleotides read TGCAGTGCTCAGCGGGGACAGCTAAGGCCCGGGGAGCTGTTTTTT.

The rearrangement uses TRBV12-3 or TRBV12-4 and TRBJ2-3; 8 bases are shared with TRBD2. V gave up 7 bases and J gave up 5 bases; unmatched junction bases: 5. This CDR3 comprises 13 residues. The CDR3 DNA follows: TGTGCCAGCACCCGTAGCGGGAAAGATACGCAGTATTTT. It is translated as CASTRSGKDTQYF.

This clonotype occurred many times. V is TRBV28 and J is TRBJ2-2; 7 nucleotides match TRBD1. After removal of 5 bases from V and 4 bases from J, the junction contained 7 bases not matched to a gene. Looked up from germline, CDR1 is MDHEN and CDR2 is SYDVKM. The CDR3 length is 15 residues. The CDR3 DNA reads TGTGCCAGCAGTGTTGACAGGGTGTCCACCGGGGAGCTGTTTTTT. It codes for CASSVDRVSTGELFF. Full variable domain (remainder filled in from reference TRBV28 and TRBJ2-2): DVKVTQSSRYLVKRTGEKVFLECVQDMDHENMFWYRQDPGLGLRLIYFSYDVKMKEKGDIPEGYSVSREKKERFSLILESASTNQTSMYLCASSVDRVSTGELFFGEGSRLTVL.

This clonotype was seen just once. The chain recombines TRBV20-1 with TRBJ2-4, with a possible D match to TRBD2 (6 bases). Trimming removed 3 bases at V and 0 bases at J, with 18 bases between. The germline gives CDR1 DFQATT, CDR2 SNEGSKA (reference sequence). The CDR3 length is 17 residues. Here the CDR3 DNA reads TGCAGTGCTAGGGCTATGGAGGGGTTGGTAGCCAAAAACATTCAGTACTTC. As protein: CSARAMEGLVAKNIQYF.

This clonotype was found many times. The V call is TRBV12-3 or TRBV12-4, the J call TRBJ2-3, with a tentative D call TRBD1 (6 bases). The V end was cut by 6 bases, the J end by 0 bases, with 13 bases between. The CDR3 contains 15 residues. DNA of the CDR3: TGTGCCAGCAGCCAGATTACAGGGAGCACAGATACGCAGTATTTT. This encodes CASSQITGSTDTQYF.

The V call is TRBV5-1, the J call TRBJ1-2, with D hard to call. Germline-derived CDR1 and CDR2 are SGHRS and YFSETQ. Trimming stripped 1 base from V and 4 bases from J, with 14 bases between. The CDR3 runs to 15 residues. The CDR3 DNA reads as TGCGCCAGCAGCTTGAGGGTAGGAAGAGGCTATGGCTACACCTTC. Translated, it gives CASSLRVGRGYGYTF.

The chain employs TRBV5-1 and TRBJ2-3; weak D call: TRBD2 (7 bases). This CDR3 contains 16 residues. Germline V gene lookup returns CDR1 SGHRS and CDR2 YFSETQ. V was trimmed by 1 base and J by 8 bases, leaving 20 bases between them. The CDR3 sequence is CASSLRGGADWGTQYF. In DNA form, the CDR3 reads TGCGCCAGCAGCTTGCGAGGGGGGGCCGACTGGGGTACGCAGTATTTT.

This clonotype came up a few times. The chain's CDR3 is CASSSKRFAGSNNEQFF. The CDR3 DNA reads TGTGCCAGCAGCTCAAAGAGATTCGCGGGGTCAAACAATGAGCAGTTCTTC. This chain joins TRBV7-8 and TRBJ2-1; D is perhaps TRBD2 (6 bases). V was shortened by 4 bases and J by 5 bases, with 21 bases between the two germline ends. Germline loops: CDR1 SGHVS, CDR2 FQNEAQ. This CDR3 region has 17 residues. Variable domain in full (rest from reference TRBV7-8 and TRBJ2-1): GAGVSQSPRYKVAKRGQDVALRCDPISGHVSLFWYQQALGQGPEFLTYFQNEAQLDKSGLPSDRFFAERPEGSVSTLKIQRTQQEDSAVYLCASSSKRFAGSNNEQFFGPGTRLTVL.

The chain recombines TRBV12-3 or TRBV12-4 with TRBJ1-5, with 7 nucleotides matching TRBD1. V gave up 5 bases and J gave up 0 bases; unmatched junction bases: 4. The length of the CDR3 is 15 residues. CDR3 loop: CASSPGTDSNQPQHF. Written as DNA, the CDR3 is TGTGCCAGCAGTCCGGGGACAGATAGCAATCAGCCCCAGCATTTT.

This clonotype was seen a handful of times. The V and J genes are TRBV5-1 and TRBJ1-2; TRBD1 might be the D (5 bases). This CDR3 is built from 14 residues. V was trimmed by 3 bases and J by 8 bases, leaving 17 bases between them. The V gene's germline CDR1 is SGHRS and CDR2 YFSETQ. The CDR3 reads CASSSSDTSGGYTF. Written as DNA, the CDR3 is TGCGCCAGCAGCTCGTCGGACACCTCTGGGGGCTACACCTTC.

The CDR3 coding sequence is TGCGCCAGCAGCTTGGTATCCAGGAACTACGAGCAGTACTTC. Translation: CASSLVSRNYEQYF. The chain combines TRBV5-1 with TRBJ2-7; D remains ambiguous. The CDR3 is 14 residues long. Germline assignment: CDR1 SGHRS and CDR2 YFSETQ. With 0 bases removed from V and 3 bases from J, the gap between germline ends came to 10 bases.

This clonotype was seen only a few times. This chain connects TRBV6-5 to TRBJ2-1; 8 bases map to TRBD2. CDR3 length: 16 residues. Trimming cost V 0 bases and J 6 bases; bases outside gene matches: 7. The germline gives CDR1 MNHEY, CDR2 SVGAGI. CDR3 sequence: CASSYSKGLVFNEQFF. The CDR3 DNA is TGTGCCAGCAGTTACTCGAAGGGACTAGTTTTCAATGAGCAGTTCTTC.

This clonotype showed up just a few times. The chain carries TRBV9 and TRBJ2-5; D gene ambiguous. CDR1 is SGDLS and CDR2 is YYNGEE in the germline V gene. This CDR3 region has 14 residues. Trimming removed 0 bases at V and 0 bases at J, with 6 bases between. The CDR3 here is CASSVGIHQETQYF. The CDR3 DNA sequence: TGTGCCAGCAGCGTAGGGATCCACCAAGAGACCCAGTACTTC.

This chain joins TRBV20-1 and TRBJ1-4; TRBD1 agrees at 8 bases. CDR3 length equals 14 residues. V lost 2 bases and J lost 7; bases outside the gene matches: 6. Germline CDR1 and CDR2: DFQATT and SNEGSKA (reference sequence). CDR3 sequence (DNA): TGCAGTGCTAGAAATTACAGGGGGACTGAAAAACTGTTTTTT. Translation: CSARNYRGTEKLFF.

CDR3 sequence reads: CASSYAPGARNYEQYF. CDR3 in DNA: TGTGCCAGCAGTTACGCCCCAGGGGCCAGGAACTACGAGCAGTACTTC. The gene calls are TRBV6-2 or TRBV6-3 and TRBJ2-7; D may be TRBD1 (6 bases). Per the germline V gene, CDR1 is MNHEY and CDR2 is SVGEGT. V was pared by 2 bases and J by 3 bases, with 17 bases between. The CDR3 totals 16 residues.

This clonotype was detected many times. The chain has TRBV12-3 or TRBV12-4 and TRBJ1-2; D remains unclear. V shed 1 base and J shed 4 bases, with 10 bases lying between them. The CDR3 spans 14 residues. This CDR3 is CASSLGAAPYGYTF. The CDR3 coding sequence is TGTGCCAGCAGTTTAGGAGCGGCCCCCTATGGCTACACCTTC.

This chain connects TRBV12-3 or TRBV12-4 to TRBJ2-2; 9 bases line up with TRBD1. The CDR3 consists of 15 residues. V shed 5 bases, J shed 5 bases, and the junction held 6 bases outside the gene matches. CDR3 sequence reads: CASSHRGRGTGELFF. Written as DNA, the CDR3 is TGTGCCAGCAGTCACAGGGGGCGAGGGACCGGGGAGCTGTTTTTT.